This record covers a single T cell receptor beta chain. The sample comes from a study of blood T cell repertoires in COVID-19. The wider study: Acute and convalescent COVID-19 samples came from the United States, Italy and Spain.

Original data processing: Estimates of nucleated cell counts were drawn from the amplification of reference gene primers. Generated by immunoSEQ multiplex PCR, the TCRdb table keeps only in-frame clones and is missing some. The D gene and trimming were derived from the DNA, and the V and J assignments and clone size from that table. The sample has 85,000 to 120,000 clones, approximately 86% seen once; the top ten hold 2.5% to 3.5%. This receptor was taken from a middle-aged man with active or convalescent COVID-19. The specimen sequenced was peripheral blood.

The CDR3 reads CASSPQDSRGNGEQYF. CDR3 coding DNA: TGTGCCAGCAGCCCCCAAGATTCGAGAGGGAATGGCGAGCAGTACTTC. The chain carries TRBV7-9 and TRBJ2-7; a weak D match, TRBD2 (5 bases). Trimming pared 5 bases from V and 6 bases from J, leaving 23 bases between. The CDR3 extends over 16 amino acids. CDR1 is SEHNR and CDR2 is FQNEAQ in the germline V gene (reference sequence).